What follows are 26 T cell receptor beta chains derived from one specimen sequenced in a study of T cells after yellow fever vaccination. MiXCR, applied by TCRdb to the 5' RACE reads, yields one record per CDR3 protein. The sample lists under 700,000 distinct CDR3 sequences, about a sixth seen once, with roughly a sixth in the top ten. The input for sequencing was PBMCs, taken less than 6 days after the first yellow fever vaccination. The source of these receptors is a man between 18 and 29 years old who received the YFV17D yellow fever vaccine.

The chain is built from TRBV7-6 and TRBJ2-6; D is ambiguous. V was clipped by 5 bases and J by 1 base, with 9 bases between them. This CDR3 region has 15 residues. Germline lookup yields CDR1 SGHVS and CDR2 FNYEAQ. DNA of the CDR3: TGTGCCAGCAGCCCCCAGAATTCTGGGGCCAACGTCCTGACTTTC. As protein: CASSPQNSGANVLTF.

The chain carries TRBV6-2 or TRBV6-3 and TRBJ2-5, with TRBD2 identical over 13 bases. Germline CDR1 and CDR2: MNHEY and SVGEGT. V lost 2 bases and J lost 9; bases outside the gene matches: 12. The length of the CDR3 is 17 residues. CDR3 nucleotide sequence: TGTGCCAGCAGTTACCTCGGGACTAGCGGGGCTTCACGGTCCCAGTACTTC. Protein: CASSYLGTSGASRSQYF.

This clonotype was observed a few times. CDR3 region: CASSPLGGVNGYTF. CDR3 DNA sequence: TGTGCCAGCAGTCCCTTGGGGGGGGTCAATGGCTACACCTTC. This chain uses TRBV27 with TRBJ1-2; D may be TRBD1 (5 bases). The V and J ends lost 5 bases and 6 bases respectively, with 16 bases between them. Germline assignment: CDR1 MNHEY and CDR2 SMNVEV (reference sequence). This CDR3 region has 14 residues.

This chain connects TRBV7-2 to TRBJ1-6; TRBD1 aligns across 9 bases. Germline V CDR1 and CDR2: SGHTA, FQGNSA. V shed 1 base and J 10 bases; nucleotides not matched to a gene: 5. The CDR3 is 15 residues long. The CDR3 is CASSLGYRGQSPLHF. The CDR3 nucleotides read TGTGCCAGCAGCTTAGGTTACAGGGGGCAATCACCCCTCCACTTT.

This clonotype was picked up many times. This chain uses TRBV7-9 with TRBJ1-1; D unresolved. The V gene's germline CDR1 is SEHNR and CDR2 FQNEAQ (reference sequence). With 5 bases removed from V and 0 bases from J, the gap between germline ends came to 10 bases. The CDR3 totals 14 residues. CDR3 sequence reads: CASSPSFVNTEAFF. The CDR3 bases are TGTGCCAGCAGCCCAAGCTTTGTGAACACTGAAGCTTTCTTT.

This chain connects TRBV7-9 to TRBJ2-1, with TRBD1 matching over 8 bases. The V gene end was trimmed by 6 bases and the J gene end by 8 bases; junction bases not matched to a gene: 12. The CDR3 has 15 residues. Germline values: CDR1 SEHNR, CDR2 FQNEAQ (reference sequence). CDR3 protein: CASSPSRTGRDEQFF. Here the CDR3 DNA reads TGTGCCAGCAGTCCCTCTAGGACAGGGCGAGATGAGCAGTTCTTC. The variable domain in full, with the rest retrieved from reference TRBV7-9 and TRBJ2-1, is DTGVSQNPRHKITKRGQNVTFRCDPISEHNRLYWYRQTLGQGPEFLTYFQNEAQLEKSRLLSDRFSAERPKGSFSTLEIQRTEQGDSAMYLCASSPSRTGRDEQFFGPGTRLTVL.

The chain recombines TRBV4-3 with TRBJ1-2, with 10 bases fitting TRBD1. Trimming removed 0 bases from V and 4 bases from J; junction bases left unmatched: 2. The CDR3 consists of 15 residues. Germline V gene lookup returns CDR1 LGHNA and CDR2 YSLEER. The CDR3 protein is CASSQDRDRGYGYTF. The CDR3, as DNA: TGCGCCAGCAGCCAAGATCGGGACAGGGGCTATGGCTACACCTTC.

This clonotype was detected a few times. The J gene is TRBJ1-3, the V gene TRBV5-1; maybe TRBD1 (5 bases). This CDR3 has 15 amino acids. Trimming took 2 bases from V and 4 from J, leaving 13 bases between them. Per germline, CDR1 SGHRS and CDR2 YFSETQ. The CDR3 nucleotides are TGCGCCAGCAGCTTCGAGGGGTATTCCGGAAACACCATATATTTT. Its translation is CASSFEGYSGNTIYF.

The J gene is TRBJ2-3, the V gene TRBV20-1, with 7 bases that match TRBD1. V was pared by 6 bases and J by 6 bases, with 9 bases of the junction left unmatched. This CDR3 contains 13 residues. Per germline, CDR1 DFQATT and CDR2 SNEGSKA (reference sequence). CDR3: CSAGKKGQDTQYF. In nucleotides, the CDR3 is TGCAGTGCGGGCAAGAAGGGACAGGATACGCAGTATTTT.

There are a few counts of this clonotype. The chain has TRBV12-3 or TRBV12-4 and TRBJ2-5; possibly TRBD2 for D (5 bases). V was cut by 8 bases and J by 2 bases, with 9 bases left in between. The CDR3 has 12 residues. In nucleotides, the CDR3 is TGTGCCAGCGAGGGTCCACAAGAGACCCAGTACTTC. Translating it yields CASEGPQETQYF.

This clonotype was counted a few times. This rearrangement joins TRBV15 to TRBJ1-2, with D hard to call. In germline, CDR1 is LNHNV, CDR2 YYDKDF (reference sequence). The CDR3 is 14 amino acids. The V end was cut by 0 bases, the J end by 5 bases, with 10 bases between. The DNA for the CDR3 is TGTGCCACCAGCAGAGATCCAGACGGTTATGGCTACACCTTC. The encoded protein is CATSRDPDGYGYTF.

The CDR3 reads CATTAGVIPYNEQFF. The DNA of the CDR3 is TGTGCCACCACCGCGGGGGTCATCCCCTACAATGAGCAGTTCTTC. This sequence joins TRBV6-1 and TRBJ2-1; 7 nucleotides line up with TRBD2. In germline, CDR1 is MNHNS, CDR2 SASEGT. V lost 10 bases, J lost 2 bases, and 11 bases stayed unmatched. CDR3 length: 15 residues.

V usage is TRBV28 and J usage is TRBJ2-7; the match to TRBD1 covers 8 bases. CDR1 MDHEN and CDR2 SYDVKM come from the germline V gene. The J segment lost 2 bases and the V segment lost 5 bases, leaving 2 bases of the junction unmatched. The CDR3 is made up of 13 amino acids. Here the CDR3 DNA reads TGTGCCAGCAGTCAGGGGGCAACCTACGAGCAGTACTTC. This sequence encodes CASSQGATYEQYF.

The gene calls are TRBV6-2 or TRBV6-3 and TRBJ2-3, with 8 positions matching TRBD2. The V segment lost 7 bases and the J segment 2 bases; nucleotides outside the gene matches: 8. This CDR3 comprises 15 residues. Germline assignment: CDR1 MNHEY and CDR2 SVGEGT. CDR3: CASKAAGANTDTQYF. CDR3 DNA: TGTGCCAGCAAAGCAGCGGGGGCGAACACAGATACGCAGTATTTT.

This clonotype came up a few times. This sequence joins TRBV27 and TRBJ1-2; D is perhaps TRBD1 (5 bases). In germline, CDR1 is MNHEY, CDR2 SMNVEV (reference sequence). The CDR3 runs 14 residues. Trimming cost V 5 bases and J 3 bases, with 13 bases left between them. The CDR3 DNA reads as TGTGCCAGCAGTAGCCGGGACGGGGACTATGGCTACACCTTC. Translating gives CASSSRDGDYGYTF.

The V and J genes are TRBV7-3 and TRBJ2-3; D is perhaps TRBD2 (6 bases). Germline V gene lookup returns CDR1 SGHTA and CDR2 FQGTGA. The ends were cut back, 2 bases at V and 1 base at J, with 10 bases in the middle. The CDR3 sequence is 15 residues long. CDR3 coding DNA: TGTGCCAGCAGCTTATGGTCGGGGGGCACAGATACGCAGTATTTT. Amino acids: CASSLWSGGTDTQYF. The entire variable domain, with the rest obtained from reference TRBV7-3 and TRBJ2-3, is as follows: GAGVSQTPSNKVTEKGKYVELRCDPISGHTALYWYRQSLGQGPEFLIYFQGTGAADDSGLPNDRFFAVRPEGSVSTLKIQRTERGDSAVYLCASSLWSGGTDTQYFGPGTRLTVL.

The chain couples TRBV7-6 to TRBJ2-5; 7 bases agree with TRBD2. The CDR3 loop spans 16 amino acids. Germline V gene data show CDR1 as SGHVS and CDR2 as FNYEAQ. V gave up 2 bases and J gave up 4 bases; unmatched junction bases: 10. The CDR3 protein is CASSLIGSGGRETQYF. The CDR3 region has the DNA TGTGCCAGCAGCTTAATAGGTTCAGGCGGGAGAGAGACCCAGTACTTC.

This clonotype occurred a few times. The V call is TRBV5-1, the J call TRBJ1-6; the D is unclear. Germline-derived CDR1 and CDR2 are SGHRS and YFSETQ. Trimming took off 4 bases at V and 10 bases at J, with 15 bases between the two ends. The CDR3 totals 14 residues. The DNA for the CDR3 is TGCGCCAGCAGCCTTAACACGGACGGGTCACCCCTCCACTTT. Translated: CASSLNTDGSPLHF.

The chain joins TRBV7-3 to TRBJ2-7; possibly TRBD2 for D (5 bases). The CDR3 contains 15 residues. Trimming shortened V by 5 bases and J by 3 bases, and 17 bases separated the two germline ends. Germline V gives CDR1 SGHTA, CDR2 FQGTGA. The CDR3 DNA reads TGTGCCAGCAGCCGCTCCCCCGGGGTAAACTACGAGCAGTACTTC. Protein sequence: CASSRSPGVNYEQYF. Full variable domain (rest looked up from reference TRBV7-3 and TRBJ2-7): GAGVSQTPSNKVTEKGKYVELRCDPISGHTALYWYRQSLGQGPEFLIYFQGTGAADDSGLPNDRFFAVRPEGSVSTLKIQRTERGDSAVYLCASSRSPGVNYEQYFGPGTRLTVT.

In this sample, this clonotype turned up many times. The V gene is TRBV4-1, the J gene TRBJ2-1; TRBD2 might be the D (6 bases). This CDR3 has 14 residues. Germline assignment: CDR1 MGHRA and CDR2 YSYEKL. Trimming took 5 bases from V and 3 from J, leaving 11 bases between them. The CDR3 coding sequence is TGCGCCAGCAGCGTCGGGGGAGTCTACAATGAGCAGTTCTTC. As protein: CASSVGGVYNEQFF.

The genes are TRBV20-1 and TRBJ1-5, with D tentatively TRBD1 (6 bases). CDR1 is DFQATT, CDR2 SNEGSKA, per germline (reference sequence). V lost 1 base, J lost 0 bases, and 10 bases lay in between. The CDR3 sequence is 15 residues long. For the CDR3, the DNA is TGCAGTGCTAGAGGGGGGGGCTATAGCAATCAGCCCCAGCATTTT. Translated, it gives CSARGGGYSNQPQHF.

This sequence joins TRBV4-3 and TRBJ2-2; TRBD1 matches 11 bases. The V and J ends lost 0 bases and 6 bases, in that order; junction bases with no gene match: 9. This CDR3 comprises 18 residues. Looked up from germline, CDR1 is LGHNA and CDR2 is YSLEER. The DNA for the CDR3 is TGCGCCAGCAGCCAAGATCCACCTGGGACAGGGGGACCCGGGGAGCTGTTTTTT. Protein sequence: CASSQDPPGTGGPGELFF.

This clonotype was counted ten times or more. This sequence joins TRBV10-3 and TRBJ2-5, with 8 bases identical to TRBD2. With 5 bases clipped from V and 0 bases from J, the junction kept 5 bases outside the gene matches. Looked up from germline, CDR1 is ENHRY and CDR2 is SYGVKD. CDR3 length: 15 amino acids. CDR3 nucleotide sequence: TGTGCCATCAGTCAAAGCGGGGGCAACCAAGAGACCCAGTACTTC. This sequence encodes CAISQSGGNQETQYF.

Regarding this clonotype: The junction departs from the called germline gene at one end, perhaps through a read error. The chain couples TRBV20-1 to TRBJ2-4; unclear D gene. The CDR3 spans 13 residues. Germline CDR1 and CDR2: DFQATT and SNEGSKA (reference sequence). The CDR3 DNA sequence: TGCAGTGCTAGAGATCCTACCAAAAACAATCAGTACTTC. It yields the protein CSARDPTKNNQYF.

This clonotype was detected only a few times. This chain links TRBV5-1 with TRBJ2-1; tentative D call: TRBD1 (7 bases). This CDR3 spans 15 amino acids. Germline V gene lookup returns CDR1 SGHRS and CDR2 YFSETQ. V dropped 6 bases and J dropped 9 bases, with 22 bases sitting between them. This chain's CDR3 is CASTLSRGARTEQFF. Here the CDR3 DNA reads TGCGCCAGCACCCTGAGCAGGGGGGCTCGTACTGAGCAGTTCTTC.

This clonotype was seen a few times. The V gene is TRBV5-5, the J gene TRBJ2-5; tentatively, D is TRBD2 (5 bases). CDR1 and CDR2 from the germline V gene are SGHKS and YYEKEE (reference sequence). Trimming pared 0 bases from V and 6 bases from J, leaving 15 bases between. The CDR3 runs to 15 residues. DNA for the CDR3: TGTGCCAGCAGCTTGGAGTCGGGGTTCTGGAAGACCCAGTACTTC. Translating it yields CASSLESGFWKTQYF.